One and the same sample provided the 4 T cell receptor beta chains below, sequenced in a study of cytomegalovirus exposure and HLA in healthy donors. Assay: immunoSEQ multiplex PCR; the TCRdb copy retains only in-frame clones and omits some. Of about 150,000 clones in the sample, about nine tenths were seen once. The sequenced material came from PBMCs. Receptors originate from a young woman in good health and CMV-seropositive.

The J gene is TRBJ2-7, the V gene TRBV6-4; TRBD2 matches 10 bases. The CDR3 covers 13 residues. Germline CDR1 reads MRHNA; CDR2 reads SNTAGT. V shed 4 bases, J shed 6 bases, and the junction held 3 bases outside the gene matches. The CDR3 sequence is CASSVLAGSEQYF. CDR3 DNA: TGTGCCAGCAGTGTACTAGCGGGATCCGAGCAGTACTTC.

The chain is built from TRBV28 and TRBJ1-2; D remains ambiguous. The CDR3 consists of 15 residues. Trimming shortened V by 6 bases and J by 7 bases, and 21 bases separated the two germline ends. Per the germline V gene, CDR1 is MDHEN and CDR2 is SYDVKM. Here the CDR3 reads CASRLAPGFLSGYTF. CDR3 nucleotides: TGTGCCAGCAGACTAGCTCCGGGATTTCTTAGTGGCTACACCTTC.

The chain combines TRBV7-9 with TRBJ2-2; D gene unclear. Germline CDR1 SEHNR, CDR2 FQNEAQ (reference sequence). The V end was cut by 3 bases, the J end by 8 bases, with 7 bases between. This CDR3 contains 12 residues. For the CDR3, the DNA is TGTGCCAGCAGCTTCCCCGAGGGGGAGCTGTTTTTT. Its translation: CASSFPEGELFF.

The rearrangement joins TRBV2 to TRBJ2-5; 13 bases match TRBD2. The trim removed 2 bases at V and 4 bases at J, leaving 7 bases unmatched. Germline values: CDR1 SNHLY, CDR2 FYNNEI. This CDR3 contains 17 residues. The CDR3 loop reads CASSEMRTSGSGETQYF. For the CDR3, the DNA is TGTGCCAGCAGTGAAATGCGGACTAGCGGGAGTGGAGAGACCCAGTACTTC.